The following is a TCR beta chain sequence with its context. Germline CDR1 is SGHRS and CDR2 is YFSETQ. CDR3 length: 14 amino acids. J lost 8 bases, V lost 0 bases, and 6 bases had no gene match. The sample is drawn from a study of blood T cell repertoires in COVID-19. Turning to the study itself: T cells, B-cell-depleted T cells, or PBMCs provided the cDNA or gDNA that served as material.

TCRdb keeps only in-frame clones here, not all; method: immunoSEQ multiplex PCR. The repertoire has about 400,000 clones, 86% of them found once; the top ten carry over 1.3%. The J gene is TRBJ1-1, the V gene TRBV5-1; TRBD1 matches 8 bases. The sample comprised peripheral blood. The origin of this receptor is a woman in her thirties with active or convalescent COVID-19. CDR3 region: CASSLAQGQGEAFF. Here the CDR3 DNA reads TGCGCCAGCAGCTTGGCCCAAGGACAGGGCGAAGCTTTCTTT. The variable domain in full, completed from reference TRBV5-1 and TRBJ1-1, reads KAGVTQTPRYLIKTRGQQVTLSCSPISGHRSVSWYQQTPGQGLQFLFEYFSETQRNKGNFPGRFSGRQFSNSRSEMNVSTLELGDSALYLCASSLAQGQGEAFFGQGTRLTVV.